This TCR beta chain was recorded in a study of cytomegalovirus exposure and HLA in healthy donors. The repertoire was sequenced with immunoSEQ multiplex PCR; TCRdb's copy has only in-frame clones and lacks some. The sample contains about 140,000 clones, less than 90% of which appear only once. The CDR3 has 16 amino acids. In germline, CDR1 is LGHNA, CDR2 YSLEER. V lost 0 bases to trimming and J lost 5 bases, with 14 bases between them. The V gene is TRBV4-3, the J gene TRBJ1-5, with D maybe TRBD1 (5 bases). The source is a man aged 18 to 29 in good health and CMV-seronegative. The sequenced material came from PBMCs. The CDR3: CASSQDLGASYQPQHF. As DNA, the CDR3 is TGCGCCAGCAGCCAAGATCTAGGGGCCTCCTATCAGCCCCAGCATTTT.